In this sample, the clone carrying this TCR beta chain turned up a few times. The sample originates from a study of T cells in Graves' hyperthyroidism and ophthalmopathy. The overall study: At initial diagnosis, before any treatment had begun, peripheral blood was obtained.

Trimming took off 1 base at V and 4 bases at J, with 7 bases between the two ends. The germline V gene has CDR1 MNHNS and CDR2 SASEGT. This CDR3 is built from 13 residues. TCR beta CDR3 region amplification was performed from RNA transcripts. The HTBI primer set was used in a first-round RT-PCR of the TCR CDR3. TCRdb used MiXCR to reprocess the multiplex PCR reads, holding one entry per CDR3 protein. Of some 690,000 distinct CDR3 sequences listed, roughly 17% are singletons. Sequencing input: blood. The TCR comes from a man over 45 with Graves' hyperthyroidism. V and J are TRBV6-1 and TRBJ1-2; TRBD1 might be the D (5 bases). CDR3 in DNA: TGTGCCAGCAGTGAAGACAGGCGCTATGGCTACACCTTC. Its translation: CASSEDRRYGYTF.